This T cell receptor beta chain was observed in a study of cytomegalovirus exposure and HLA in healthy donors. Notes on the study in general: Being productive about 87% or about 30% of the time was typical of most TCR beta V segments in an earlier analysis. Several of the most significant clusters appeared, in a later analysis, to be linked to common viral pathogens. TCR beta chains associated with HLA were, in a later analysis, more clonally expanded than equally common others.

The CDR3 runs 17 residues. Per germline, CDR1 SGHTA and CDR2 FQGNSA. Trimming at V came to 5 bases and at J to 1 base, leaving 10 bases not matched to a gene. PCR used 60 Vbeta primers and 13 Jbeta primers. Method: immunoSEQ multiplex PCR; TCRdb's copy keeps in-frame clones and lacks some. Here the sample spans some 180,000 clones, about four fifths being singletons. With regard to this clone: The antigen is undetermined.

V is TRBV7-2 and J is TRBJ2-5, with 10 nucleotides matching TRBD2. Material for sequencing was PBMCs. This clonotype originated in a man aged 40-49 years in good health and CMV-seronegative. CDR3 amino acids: CASSPRSSGGIQETQYF. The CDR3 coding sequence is TGTGCCAGCAGCCCCCGATCTAGCGGGGGTATCCAAGAGACCCAGTACTTC. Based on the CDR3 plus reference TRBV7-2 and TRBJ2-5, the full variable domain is GAGVSQSPSNKVTEKGKDVELRCDPISGHTALYWYRQSLGQGLEFLIYFQGNSAPDKSGLPSDRFSAERTGGSVSTLTIQRTQQEDSAVYLCASSPRSSGGIQETQYFGPGTRLLVL.